These T cell receptor beta chains were read from a single sample in a study of blood T cell repertoires in COVID-19. Clones were sequenced by immunoSEQ multiplex PCR, and TCRdb holds only the in-frame ones, with some missing. The data show approximately 90,000 clones, roughly 78% seen once. The sequenced sample was peripheral blood. These receptor sequences come from an elderly woman with acute or convalescent COVID-19. Both conserved end residues are part of each CDR3. A D gene is named only where the DNA matches it firmly. A row's size may be missing; if present it is once, few, many or a size class.

TRBD1,TRBJ2-7,TRBV7-7,.,TGTGCCAGCAGCTTAACCACAGGGGGCGGGTACGAGCAGTACTTC,CASSLTTGGGYEQYF
TRBD1,TRBJ1-2,TRBV4-2,.,TGTGCCAGCAGCCCCACCTGGGACAGGGTCAACTATGGCTACACCTTC,CASSPTWDRVNYGYTF
TRBD2,TRBJ2-5,TRBV11-2,.,TGTGCCAGCAGCTCCATTAGCGGGGGTGGGGAGACCCAGTACTTC,CASSSISGGGETQYF
TRBD1,TRBJ2-5,TRBV5-4,.,TGTGCCAGCAGCTTGGAAGGGACAGGGTGGGGGGGCCAAGAGACCCAGTACTTC,CASSLEGTGWGGQETQYF
.,TRBJ2-2,TRBV7-9,.,TGTGCCAGCAGCCCCGCGAACACCGGGGAGCTGTTTTTT,CASSPANTGELFF
.,TRBJ2-5,TRBV7-3,once,TGTGCCAGCAGCTTAAGCGGGTACCAAGAGACCCAGTACTTC,CASSLSGYQETQYF
.,TRBJ2-7,TRBV7-6,.,TGTGCCAGCAGCTTAAGCGTGGACTACGAGCAGTACTTC,CASSLSVDYEQYF
.,TRBJ1-1,TRBV19,.,TGTGCCAGCCCGAGCGGGATTTCTGAAGCTTTCTTT,CASPSGISEAFF
TRBD1,TRBJ2-5,TRBV10-3,.,TGTGCCATCAGTGAGTCGACAGGGGGGGAGACCCAGTACTTC,CAISESTGGETQYF
.,TRBJ1-1,TRBV21-1,once,TGTGCCAGCAGCAAAAGGGGACAGATAGTAAACACTGAAGCTTTCTTT,CASSKRGQIVNTEAFF
.,TRBJ1-5,TRBV6-6,.,TGTGCCAGCAGCGGGGGTCAGCCCCAGCATTTT,CASSGGQPQHF
TRBD2,TRBJ2-5,TRBV5-1,.,TGCGCCAGCAGCCGGAGGGCTAGCGGGGGGGGTGAGACCCAGTACTTC,CASSRRASGGGETQYF
TRBD1,TRBJ2-7,TRBV23-1,.,TGCGCCATCGGGACAGGGGGCCTGTTTCGACGACACGAGCAGTACTTC,CAIGTGGLFRRHEQYF
.,TRBJ1-1,TRBV9,once,TGTGCCAGCAGCGTAGCTACAGGATGGGGCACTGAAGCTTTCTTT,CASSVATGWGTEAFF
.,TRBJ2-5,TRBV3-1/TRBV3-2,.,TGTGCCATTGCTCAGGGGTTGATTGAGACCCAGTACTTC,CAIAQGLIETQYF
.,TRBJ1-4,TRBV11-2,.,TGTGCCAGCAGCTTAAATGCAGGGAGGAATGAAAAACTGTTTTTT,CASSLNAGRNEKLFF
.,TRBJ2-4,TRBV18,.,TGTGCCAGCTCGGCAACAGCCCGAGAGGGAGTTCAGTACTTC,CASSATAREGVQYF
TRBD1,TRBJ1-5,TRBV6-5,.,TGTGCCAGCAGTTATCCGGGACAGGGAGGGCCTCAGCCCCAGCATTTT,CASSYPGQGGPQPQHF
.,TRBJ2-5,TRBV11-3,.,TGTGCCAGCAGCTTCGACAGACAAGAGACCCAGTACTTC,CASSFDRQETQYF
TRBD1,TRBJ2-1,TRBV10-1,.,TGCGCCAGCAGTGTGGGACAGGGGTTCAATGAGCAGTTCTTC,CASSVGQGFNEQFF
.,TRBJ2-2,TRBV9,.,TGTGCCAGCTCCGGGACAAACACCGGGGAGCTGTTTTTT,CASSGTNTGELFF
.,TRBJ2-5,TRBV3-1/TRBV3-2,.,TGTGCCAGCAGCCAAGCTGTCGAGACCCAGTACTTC,CASSQAVETQYF
.,TRBJ2-5,TRBV27,.,TGTGCCAGCAGTTCCTCTCTAATGTACCAAGAGACCCAGTACTTC,CASSSSLMYQETQYF
.,TRBJ2-7,TRBV6-4,.,TGTGCCAGCAGTGAATACAGGAACGAGCAGTACTTC,CASSEYRNEQYF
.,TRBJ2-6,TRBV10-3,.,TGTGCCATACAGGCGCACTCTGGGGCCAACGTCCTGACTTTC,CAIQAHSGANVLTF
.,TRBJ2-5,TRBV30,.,TGTGCCTGGACTACCCAGTACTTC,CAWTTQYF
TRBD1,TRBJ1-1,TRBV5-4,.,TGTGCCAGCAGCGCCGGACAGGGGGGGAACACTGAAGCTTTCTTT,CASSAGQGGNTEAFF
TRBD2,TRBJ2-1,TRBV6-4,once,TGTGCCAGCAGTGCTCTAGCGGGAGGACGGAATGAGCAGTTCTTC,CASSALAGGRNEQFF
TRBD1,TRBJ2-7,TRBV5-1,.,TGCGCCAGCGCGACCGGGACAGGGGGGTTCGAGCAGTACTTC,CASATGTGGFEQYF
TRBD2,TRBJ2-7,TRBV18,.,TGTGCCAGCTCGGGCGGGAGAGCGTACGAGCAGTACTTC,CASSGGRAYEQYF
.,TRBJ2-5,TRBV10-3,once,TGTGCCATCAGTGACAGGGATGGAGCGACCCAGTACTTC,CAISDRDGATQYF
.,TRBJ1-4,TRBV18,.,TGTGCCAGCTCCCCCTCCCAGGGGCTAATTGAAAAACTGTTTTTT,CASSPSQGLIEKLFF
TRBD1,TRBJ1-1,TRBV4-2,few,TGTGCCAGCAGGGGTACCGGGACAGGGGAACGTGAAGCTTTCTTT,CASRGTGTGEREAFF
.,TRBJ2-3,TRBV5-1,.,TGCGCCAGCAGTCAGGGGCGGTCCACAGATACGCAGTATTTT,CASSQGRSTDTQYF
TRBD1,TRBJ1-1,TRBV19,.,TGTGCCAGTACAGGGGGACAGGGGAAAATGAACACTGAAGCTTTCTTT,CASTGGQGKMNTEAFF
TRBD1,TRBJ1-6,TRBV27,few,TGTGCCAGCAGTTCCTCCGGGACAGGGGCTTCACCCCTCCACTTT,CASSSSGTGASPLHF
.,TRBJ2-3,TRBV3-1/TRBV3-2,.,TGTGCCAGCAGCACCATGGGCGGCACAGATACGCAGTATTTT,CASSTMGGTDTQYF
.,TRBJ2-7,TRBV20-1,.,TGCAGTGCTTATCGGGACAACCCAGTCTTC,CSAYRDNPVF
.,TRBJ1-4,TRBV29-1,.,TGCAGCGTTGTTGACTCTACAACTAATGAAAAACTGTTTTTT,CSVVDSTTNEKLFF
TRBD2,TRBJ2-7,TRBV29-1,.,TGCAGCGTGTTTCCCGGGACTAGCGGGAGGGCGGACGAGCAGTACTTC,CSVFPGTSGRADEQYF
.,TRBJ2-7,TRBV12-3/TRBV12-4,.,TGTGCCAGCAGACAATCCTACGAGCAGTACTTC,CASRQSYEQYF
TRBD1,TRBJ1-1,TRBV7-3,.,TGTGCCAGCAGCTCCTCCCGGGGACAGCGGGCTTTCTTT,CASSSSRGQRAFF
.,TRBJ2-5,TRBV29-1,.,TGCAGCGTCCCCCAGATCGGGGAGACCCAGTACTTC,CSVPQIGETQYF
.,TRBJ1-6,TRBV2,.,TGTGCCAGCAGTGAAGTCGGGGGAAGGTCACCCCTCCACTTT,CASSEVGGRSPLHF
TRBD1,TRBJ2-7,TRBV29-1,once,TGCAGCGTCCTCCGGGACAGCAAGTACGAGCAGTACTTC,CSVLRDSKYEQYF
.,TRBJ2-1,TRBV25-1,.,TGTGCCAGCGCTTCGCCGGTGGTCTACAATGAGCAGTTCTTC,CASASPVVYNEQFF